The 11 T cell receptor beta chains below were found in one sample sequenced in a study of T cells in Graves' hyperthyroidism and ophthalmopathy. Amplification yielded TCR beta CDR3 regions, with RNA transcripts as the source. The HTBI set primed first-round TCR CDR3 RT-PCR. One entry per CDR3 protein results from TCRdb running MiXCR on the multiplex PCR reads. This sample yields some 50,000 distinct CDR3 sequences, of which approximately 48% are seen a single time; roughly 9.7% belongs to the top ten. The sequenced sample consisted of blood. The receptors were sampled from a woman aged 50 to 65 with Graves' ophthalmopathy.

This rearrangement joins TRBV15 to TRBJ2-1; 7 bases fit TRBD2. This CDR3 comprises 16 residues. Germline CDR1 LNHNV, CDR2 YYDKDF (reference sequence). Losses at the gene ends were 3 bases for V and 0 bases for J; bases not matched to a gene: 5. DNA for the CDR3: TGTGCCACCAGCAGTCGAGCGGGACGCTCCTACAATGAGCAGTTCTTC. Its translation is CATSSRAGRSYNEQFF.

This clonotype was counted at least ten times. This chain uses TRBV6-4 with TRBJ2-7; 11 bases are shared with TRBD1. Germline trimming cut 0 bases from V and 3 bases from J; bases unmatched to any gene: 1. This CDR3 is 15 amino acids long. Per germline, CDR1 MRHNA and CDR2 SNTAGT. The CDR3 DNA reads as TGTGCCAGCAGTGACTCCGGGACAGGGGGCTACGAGCAGTACTTC. It codes for CASSDSGTGGYEQYF.

This clonotype was seen once. V is TRBV11-2 and J is TRBJ2-7; possibly TRBD2 for D (6 bases). Trimming removed 1 base at V and 10 bases at J, with 8 bases between. The CDR3 is 11 amino acids. Looked up from germline, CDR1 is SGHAT and CDR2 is FQNNGV. The CDR3 DNA is TGTGCCAGCAGCTTAGCGGGAGCCCAGTACTTC. This encodes CASSLAGAQYF.

This clonotype appeared once. The chain is built from TRBV7-9 and TRBJ2-1; maybe TRBD2 (6 bases). This CDR3 region has 14 residues. Germline V gene sequence: CDR1 SEHNR, CDR2 FQNEAQ (reference sequence). The ends were cut back, 9 bases at V and 10 bases at J, with 22 bases in the middle. CDR3 sequence (DNA): TGTGCCAGTCGAGGGACTGGCGGCCTGAGGGAGCAGTTCTTC. Translating gives CASRGTGGLREQFF.

This clonotype has just a few counts. The V call is TRBV18, the J call TRBJ1-6; unclear D gene. This CDR3 has 13 amino acids. Trimming stripped 5 bases from V and 10 bases from J, with 12 bases between. The V gene's germline CDR1 is KGHSH and CDR2 LQKENI. In DNA form, the CDR3 reads TGTGCCAGCTCAAACAAGGAGGGATCACCCCTCCACTTT. Its protein is CASSNKEGSPLHF.

This clonotype was seen ten or more times. The chain recombines TRBV5-1 with TRBJ1-1, with D perhaps matching TRBD1 (5 bases). The CDR3 is made up of 14 amino acids. Trimming shortened V by 0 bases and J by 1 base, and 7 bases separated the two germline ends. Germline CDR1 is SGHRS and CDR2 is YFSETQ. The DNA for the CDR3 is TGCGCCAGCAGCTTGGAAGACAGGAACACTGAAGCTTTCTTT. It encodes CASSLEDRNTEAFF.

The gene calls are TRBV10-3 and TRBJ2-7, with TRBD2 as a possible D gene (6 bases). CDR1 ENHRY and CDR2 SYGVKD come from the germline V gene. The CDR3 length is 16 residues. Trimming removed 0 bases from V and 2 bases from J, with 14 bases in between. DNA of the CDR3: TGTGCCATCAGTGAGTCTGCTACGCGGGGAGCCTACGAGCAGTACTTC. Amino acids: CAISESATRGAYEQYF.

Ten or more counts support this clonotype. A clone one base away is much larger, so this may be a read error. The chain recombines TRBV5-1 with TRBJ1-2; 8 bases are a match to TRBD1. V shed 3 bases and J 3 bases; nucleotides not matched to a gene: 4. CDR1 is SGHRS, CDR2 YFSETQ, per germline. The CDR3 spans 14 residues. This chain's CDR3 is CASSSDRGDYGYTF. In nucleotides, the CDR3 is TGCGCCAGCAGCTCAGACAGGGGTGACTATGGCTACACCTTC.

Of note for this clonotype: A read error may produce the germline difference seen at one junction end. This chain joins TRBV2 and TRBJ2-4; the match to TRBD1 covers 7 bases. The CDR3 has 14 residues. Germline values: CDR1 SNHLY, CDR2 FYNNEI. CDR3 nucleotides: TGCGCCAGCAGCCAGGCCGACAGGGTTAGCATTCAGTACTTC. Its translation is CASSQADRVSIQYF.

Concerning this clonotype itself: A read error may account for a junction end that differs from germline. The genes are TRBV24-1 and TRBJ2-4; D unclear. Germline lookup yields CDR1 KGHDR and CDR2 SFDVKD. The CDR3 covers 15 residues. CDR3 nucleotides: TGTGCCACCAGTGATGTAGCTGGTGACAAAAACATTCAGCATTTC. The encoded protein is CATSDVAGDKNIQHF.

In this sample, this clonotype turned up many times. The CDR3, as DNA: TGTGCCAGTAGCGGGGGCACAGATACGCAGTATTTT. Encoded protein: CASSGGTDTQYF. J is TRBJ2-3 and V is TRBV7-8, with 8 bases fitting TRBD2. CDR1 and CDR2 (germline): SGHVS, FQNEAQ. V shed 9 bases and J 1 base; nucleotides not matched to a gene: 0. This CDR3 spans 12 amino acids.